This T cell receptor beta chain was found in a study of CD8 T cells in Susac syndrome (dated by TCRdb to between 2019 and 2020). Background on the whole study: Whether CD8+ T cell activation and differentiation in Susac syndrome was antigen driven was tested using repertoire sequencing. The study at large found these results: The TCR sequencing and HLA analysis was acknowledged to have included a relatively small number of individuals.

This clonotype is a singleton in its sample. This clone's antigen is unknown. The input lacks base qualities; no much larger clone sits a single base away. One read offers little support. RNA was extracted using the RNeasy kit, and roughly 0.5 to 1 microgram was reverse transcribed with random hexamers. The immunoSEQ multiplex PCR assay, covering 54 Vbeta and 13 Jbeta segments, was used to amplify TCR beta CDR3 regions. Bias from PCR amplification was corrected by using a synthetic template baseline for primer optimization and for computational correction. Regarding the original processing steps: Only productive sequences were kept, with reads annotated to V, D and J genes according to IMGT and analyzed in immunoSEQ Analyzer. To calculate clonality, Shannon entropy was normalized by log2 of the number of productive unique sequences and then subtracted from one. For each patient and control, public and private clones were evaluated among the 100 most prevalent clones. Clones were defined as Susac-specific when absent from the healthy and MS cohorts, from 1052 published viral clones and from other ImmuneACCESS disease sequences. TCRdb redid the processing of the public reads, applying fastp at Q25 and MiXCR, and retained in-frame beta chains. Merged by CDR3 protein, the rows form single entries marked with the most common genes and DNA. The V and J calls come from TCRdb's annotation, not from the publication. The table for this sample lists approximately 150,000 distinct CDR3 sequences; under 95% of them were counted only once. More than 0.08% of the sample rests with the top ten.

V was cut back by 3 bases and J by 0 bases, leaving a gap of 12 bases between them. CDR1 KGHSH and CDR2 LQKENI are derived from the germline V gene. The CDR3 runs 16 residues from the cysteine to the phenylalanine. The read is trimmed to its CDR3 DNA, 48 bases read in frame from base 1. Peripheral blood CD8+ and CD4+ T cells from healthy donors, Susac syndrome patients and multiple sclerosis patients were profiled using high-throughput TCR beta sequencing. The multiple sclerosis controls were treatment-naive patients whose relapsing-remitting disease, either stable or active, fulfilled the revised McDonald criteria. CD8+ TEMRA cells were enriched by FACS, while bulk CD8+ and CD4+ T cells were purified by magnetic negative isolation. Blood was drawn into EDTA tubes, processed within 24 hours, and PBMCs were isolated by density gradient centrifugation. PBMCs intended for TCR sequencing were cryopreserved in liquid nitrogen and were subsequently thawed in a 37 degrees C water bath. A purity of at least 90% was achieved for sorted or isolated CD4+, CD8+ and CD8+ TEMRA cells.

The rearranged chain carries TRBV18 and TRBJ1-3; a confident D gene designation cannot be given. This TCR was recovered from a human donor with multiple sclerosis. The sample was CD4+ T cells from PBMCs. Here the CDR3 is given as CASSPLDGNSGNTIYF. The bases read TGTGCCAGCTCACCCTTGGACGGGAACTCTGGAAACACCATATATTTT.